This TCR beta chain stems from a study of blood T cell repertoires in COVID-19. Looking at the study overall: There were acute and convalescent COVID-19 samples, and they came from the United States, Italy and Spain. Sources were T cells, B-cell-depleted T cells, or PBMCs; the material itself was cDNA or gDNA.

Methods used by the authors: Reference gene primer amplification gave nucleated cell count estimates. Data came from immunoSEQ multiplex PCR; TCRdb stores just in-frame clones and leaves some out. That table gives V, J and clone size, and the DNA gave D and trimming. The table records about 170,000 clones, 83% of them present only once. V lost 4 bases and J lost 0, with 10 bases in between. This CDR3 is 14 amino acids long. Germline assignment: CDR1 SGHRS and CDR2 YFSETQ. The sequence came from a woman older than 75 with acute or convalescent COVID-19. The chain couples TRBV5-1 to TRBJ1-1; D is unclear. The sequencing sample was made of peripheral blood. The DNA for the CDR3 is TGCGCCAGCAGCAAGAGTAATATGAACACTGAAGCTTTCTTT. It codes for CASSKSNMNTEAFF.